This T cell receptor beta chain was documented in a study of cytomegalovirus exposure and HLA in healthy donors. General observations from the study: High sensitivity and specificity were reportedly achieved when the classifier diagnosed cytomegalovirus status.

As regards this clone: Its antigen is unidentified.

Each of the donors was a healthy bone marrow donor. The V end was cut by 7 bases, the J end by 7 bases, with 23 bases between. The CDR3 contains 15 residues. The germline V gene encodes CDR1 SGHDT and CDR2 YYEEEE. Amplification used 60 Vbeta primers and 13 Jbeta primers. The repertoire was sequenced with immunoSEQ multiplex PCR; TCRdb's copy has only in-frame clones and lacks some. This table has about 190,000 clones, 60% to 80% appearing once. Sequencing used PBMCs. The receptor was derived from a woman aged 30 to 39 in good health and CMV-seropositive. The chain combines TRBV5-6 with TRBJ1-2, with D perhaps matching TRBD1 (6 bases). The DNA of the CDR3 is TGTGCCAGCCTTGGCGAGGGACAACCTGGAGGTGGCTACACCTTC. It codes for CASLGEGQPGGGYTF.